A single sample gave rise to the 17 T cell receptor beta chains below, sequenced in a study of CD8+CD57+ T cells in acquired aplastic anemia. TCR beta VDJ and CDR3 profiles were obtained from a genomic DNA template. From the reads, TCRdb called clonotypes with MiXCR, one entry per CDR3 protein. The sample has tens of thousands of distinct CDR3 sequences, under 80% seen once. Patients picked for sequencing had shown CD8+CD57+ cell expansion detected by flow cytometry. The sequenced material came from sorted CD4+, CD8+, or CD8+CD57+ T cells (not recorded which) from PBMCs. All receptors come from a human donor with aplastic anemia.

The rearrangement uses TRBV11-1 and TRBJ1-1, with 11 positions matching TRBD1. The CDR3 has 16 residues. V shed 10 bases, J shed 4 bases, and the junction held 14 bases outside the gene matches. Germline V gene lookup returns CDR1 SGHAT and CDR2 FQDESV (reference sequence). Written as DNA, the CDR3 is TGTGCCACCCAACCTGGGACAGGGGGGTACGGCACTGAAGCTTTCTTT. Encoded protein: CATQPGTGGYGTEAFF. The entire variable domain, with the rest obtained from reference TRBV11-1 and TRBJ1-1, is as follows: EAEVAQSPRYKITEKSQAVAFWCDPISGHATLYWYRQILGQGPELLVQFQDESVVDDSQLPKDRFSAERLKGVDSTLKIQPAELGDSAMYLCATQPGTGGYGTEAFFGQGTRLTVV.

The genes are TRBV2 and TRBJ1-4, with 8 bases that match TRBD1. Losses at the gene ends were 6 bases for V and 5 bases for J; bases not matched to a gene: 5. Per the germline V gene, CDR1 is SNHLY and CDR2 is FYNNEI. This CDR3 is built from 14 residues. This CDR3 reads CASRWTGQNEKLFF. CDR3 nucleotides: TGTGCCAGCAGGTGGACAGGGCAAAATGAAAAACTGTTTTTT.

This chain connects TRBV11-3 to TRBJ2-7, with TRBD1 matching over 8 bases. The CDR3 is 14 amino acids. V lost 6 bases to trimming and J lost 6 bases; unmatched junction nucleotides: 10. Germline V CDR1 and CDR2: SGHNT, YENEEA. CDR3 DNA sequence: TGTGCCAGCAGTTACTCTGGACAGGGTGGCGAGCAGTACTTC. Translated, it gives CASSYSGQGGEQYF.

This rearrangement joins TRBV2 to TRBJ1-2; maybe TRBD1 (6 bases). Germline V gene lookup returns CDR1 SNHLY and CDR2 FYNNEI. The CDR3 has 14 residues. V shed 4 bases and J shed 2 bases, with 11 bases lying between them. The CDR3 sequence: CASSGGGGNYGYTF. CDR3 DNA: TGTGCCAGCAGTGGTGGCGGGGGCAACTATGGCTACACCTTC.

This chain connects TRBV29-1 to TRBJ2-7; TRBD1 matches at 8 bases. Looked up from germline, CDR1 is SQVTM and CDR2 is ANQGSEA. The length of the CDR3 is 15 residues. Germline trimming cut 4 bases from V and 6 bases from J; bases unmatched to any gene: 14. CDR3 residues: CSVVSRDRGGLEQYF. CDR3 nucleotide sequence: TGCAGCGTTGTGTCTAGAGACAGGGGTGGTCTCGAGCAGTACTTC.

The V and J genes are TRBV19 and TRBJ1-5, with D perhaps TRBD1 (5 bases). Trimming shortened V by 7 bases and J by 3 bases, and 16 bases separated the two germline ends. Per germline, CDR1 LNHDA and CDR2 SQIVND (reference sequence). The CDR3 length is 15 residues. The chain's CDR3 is CASNLASGYNQPQHF. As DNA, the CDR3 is TGTGCCAGTAATCTGGCATCAGGGTACAATCAGCCCCAGCATTTT.

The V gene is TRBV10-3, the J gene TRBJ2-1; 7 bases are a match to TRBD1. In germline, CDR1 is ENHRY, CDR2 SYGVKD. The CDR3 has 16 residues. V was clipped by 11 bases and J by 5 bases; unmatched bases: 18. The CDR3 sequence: CAAGRTLGTVDNEQFF. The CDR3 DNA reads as TGTGCCGCGGGCCGGACGTTGGGGACAGTTGACAATGAGCAGTTCTTC.

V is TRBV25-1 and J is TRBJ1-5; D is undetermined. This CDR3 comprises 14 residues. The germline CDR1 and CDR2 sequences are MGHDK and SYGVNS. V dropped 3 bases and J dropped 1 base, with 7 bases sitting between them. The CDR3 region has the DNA TGTGCCAGCAGTGATAACGGGAGCAATCAGCCCCAGCATTTT. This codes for CASSDNGSNQPQHF.

CDR3 protein: CSDPGQGEGEQFF. The CDR3 DNA reads as TGCAGTGATCCGGGACAGGGGGAGGGTGAGCAGTTCTTC. The chain carries TRBV20-1 and TRBJ2-1; 11 bases line up with TRBD1. Germline V CDR1 and CDR2: DFQATT, SNEGSKA (reference sequence). This CDR3 has 13 amino acids. Germline trimming cut 7 bases from V and 9 bases from J; bases unmatched to any gene: 8.

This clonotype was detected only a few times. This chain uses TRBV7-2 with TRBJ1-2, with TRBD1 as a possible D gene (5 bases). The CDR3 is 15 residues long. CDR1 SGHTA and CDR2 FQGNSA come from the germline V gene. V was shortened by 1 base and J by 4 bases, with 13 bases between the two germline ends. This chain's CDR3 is CASSLGEGAGYGYTF. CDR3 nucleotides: TGTGCCAGCAGCTTAGGTGAAGGGGCGGGCTATGGCTACACCTTC.

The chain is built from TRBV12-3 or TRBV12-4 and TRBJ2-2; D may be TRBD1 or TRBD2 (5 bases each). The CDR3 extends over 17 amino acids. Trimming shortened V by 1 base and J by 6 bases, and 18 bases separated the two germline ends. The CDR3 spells CASSLGFGAPGPGELFF. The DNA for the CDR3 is TGTGCCAGCAGTTTAGGCTTCGGGGCCCCTGGGCCCGGGGAGCTGTTTTTT.

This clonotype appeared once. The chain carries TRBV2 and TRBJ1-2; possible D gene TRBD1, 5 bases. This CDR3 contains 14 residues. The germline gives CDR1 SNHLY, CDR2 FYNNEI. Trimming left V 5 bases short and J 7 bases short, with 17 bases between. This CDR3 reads CASSLSSGQSGYTF. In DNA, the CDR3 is TGTGCCAGCAGTTTAAGCAGTGGACAATCTGGCTACACCTTC.

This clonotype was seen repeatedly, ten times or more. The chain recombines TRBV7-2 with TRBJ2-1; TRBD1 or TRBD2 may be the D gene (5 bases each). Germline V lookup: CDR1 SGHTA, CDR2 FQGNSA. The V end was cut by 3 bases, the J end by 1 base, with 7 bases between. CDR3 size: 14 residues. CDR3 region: CASSFGGSYNEQFF. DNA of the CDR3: TGTGCCAGCAGCTTTGGGGGATCCTACAATGAGCAGTTCTTC.

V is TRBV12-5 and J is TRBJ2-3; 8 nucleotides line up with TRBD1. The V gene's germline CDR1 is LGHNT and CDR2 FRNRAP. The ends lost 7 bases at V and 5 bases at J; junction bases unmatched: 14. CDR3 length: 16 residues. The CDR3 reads CASARTGSTGVDTQYF. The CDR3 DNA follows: TGTGCTAGTGCCCGGACAGGGTCTACGGGGGTAGATACGCAGTATTTT.

CDR3 nucleotide sequence: TGTGCCACCAGCGGGGGAGAGGGAGAGACCCAGTACTTC. Translation gives CATSGGEGETQYF. The chain combines TRBV15 with TRBJ2-7; D might be TRBD1 or TRBD2, each matching 5 bases. The DNA end is a closer match to TRBJ2-5, so the J assignment may be wrong. This CDR3 has 13 amino acids. Germline lookup yields CDR1 LNHNV and CDR2 YYDKDF (reference sequence).

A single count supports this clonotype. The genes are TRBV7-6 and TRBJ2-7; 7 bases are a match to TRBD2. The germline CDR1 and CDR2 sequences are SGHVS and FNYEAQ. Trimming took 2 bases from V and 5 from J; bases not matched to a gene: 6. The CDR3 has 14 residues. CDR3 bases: TGTGCCAGCAGCTTAAGTGGAGGGAGGGACGAGCAGTACTTC. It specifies CASSLSGGRDEQYF.

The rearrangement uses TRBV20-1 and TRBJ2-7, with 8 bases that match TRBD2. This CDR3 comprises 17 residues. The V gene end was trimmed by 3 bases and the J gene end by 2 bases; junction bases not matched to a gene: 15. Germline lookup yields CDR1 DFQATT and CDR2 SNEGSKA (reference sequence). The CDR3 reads CSARDLTDSGATYEQYF. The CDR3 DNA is TGCAGTGCTAGGGATCTCACTGATAGCGGGGCGACCTACGAGCAGTACTTC.